Listed here is a single TCR beta chain. At one boundary the junction diverges from the germline segment, which might be a read error. Amplification used 60 Vbeta primers and 13 Jbeta primers. Clones were read by immunoSEQ multiplex PCR, and TCRdb kept only the in-frame ones, dropping some. Here the sample spans 150,000 to 200,000 clones, about 80% being singletons. The data originate from a study of cytomegalovirus exposure and HLA in healthy donors. Germline CDR1 is SGDLS and CDR2 is YYNGEE. This CDR3 is 13 amino acids long. The source of this sequence is a woman aged 40 to 55 in good health and CMV-seronegative. Sequences were obtained from PBMCs. J is TRBJ2-6 and V is TRBV9, with D perhaps matching TRBD1 (5 bases). In DNA form, the CDR3 reads TGTGCCAGCAGCGTAGTTGGGGCCAACGGCCTGACTTTC. It is translated as CASSVVGANGLTF.